The 14 T cell receptor beta chains below come from one sample, sequenced in a study of T cells after yellow fever vaccination. TCRdb processed the 5' RACE reads anew with MiXCR; each CDR3 protein has one entry. This repertoire shows tens of thousands of distinct CDR3 sequences, approximately 5% found once; its top ten account for about an eighth. The sequenced sample was PBMCs, either bulk or a sorted T-cell subset (CD4+, CD8+, memory, or dextramer-sorted; not recorded which), obtained 15 days after the yellow fever booster vaccination. The receptors come from a man aged 25 to 40 who received the YFV17D yellow fever vaccine.

As to this clonotype: Since a much larger clone is just one base distant, this may be a read error. V usage is TRBV6-1 and J usage is TRBJ2-1; D call uncertain. Germline V gene data show CDR1 as MNHNS and CDR2 as SASEGT. The CDR3 contains 14 residues. The CDR3 nucleotides read TGTGCCAGCAGCCTCGGGTGGGTAGGCAATGAGCTGTTCTTC. Protein sequence: CASSLGWVGNELFF.

There are many counts of this clonotype. V and J are TRBV10-3 and TRBJ2-1, with 9 bases lining up with TRBD2. The V segment lost 6 bases and the J segment 4 bases; nucleotides outside the gene matches: 4. The germline V gene encodes CDR1 ENHRY and CDR2 SYGVKD. The CDR3 totals 14 residues. CDR3 coding DNA: TGTGCCATCAGAGAGCGGGAGGCATACAATGAGCAGTTCTTC. Residues: CAIREREAYNEQFF.

There are a few counts of this clonotype. The chain has TRBV6-4 and TRBJ2-3; TRBD2 matches at 12 bases. CDR1 and CDR2 (germline): MRHNA, SNTAGT. The V segment lost 2 bases and the J segment 3 bases; nucleotides outside the gene matches: 0. The length of the CDR3 is 15 residues. The CDR3: CASSDGTSGTDTQYF. CDR3 DNA sequence: TGTGCCAGCAGTGACGGGACTAGCGGGACAGATACGCAGTATTTT.

There are many counts of this clonotype. The gene calls are TRBV29-1 and TRBJ2-5; perhaps TRBD2 as D (6 bases). CDR3 length: 13 amino acids. Trimming stripped 3 bases from V and 5 bases from J, with 13 bases between. Looked up from germline, CDR1 is SQVTM and CDR2 is ANQGSEA. DNA for the CDR3: TGCAGCGTTGAGGGGGGATCCAGGGAGACCCAGTACTTC. This codes for CSVEGGSRETQYF.

This clonotype was recorded many times. The V call is TRBV24-1, the J call TRBJ2-1; 14 bases align to TRBD2. The CDR3 length is 16 residues. Trimming removed 5 bases from V and 9 bases from J; junction bases left unmatched: 8. Germline CDR1 KGHDR, CDR2 SFDVKD. The CDR3: CATSARGLAGVFEQFF. The DNA of the CDR3 is TGTGCCACCAGTGCAAGGGGACTAGCGGGAGTGTTTGAGCAGTTCTTC.

The table lists this clonotype with many counts. The chain carries TRBV7-2 and TRBJ2-5; possibly TRBD1 or TRBD2 for D (7 bases each). V was trimmed by 5 bases and J by 5 bases, leaving 15 bases between them. The CDR3 spans 14 residues. The germline V gene encodes CDR1 SGHTA and CDR2 FQGNSA. CDR3 in DNA: TGTGCCAGCAGCAAGAACAGGGGAGGGGAGACCCAGTACTTC. Translating it yields CASSKNRGGETQYF.

This clonotype has at least ten counts. J is TRBJ2-2 and V is TRBV12-3 or TRBV12-4; TRBD2 is a possible D gene (5 bases). V lost 3 bases, J lost 2 bases, and 10 bases lay in between. This CDR3 has 15 residues. The CDR3 DNA is TGTGCCAGCAGTTTGAGGGCAGTCAACACCGGGGAGCTGTTTTTT. Translated: CASSLRAVNTGELFF.

The sample holds many counts of this clonotype. The chain is built from TRBV7-2 and TRBJ2-1; 13 bases align to TRBD2. V lost 11 bases and J lost 8; bases outside the gene matches: 6. The CDR3 is 13 amino acids. Germline V CDR1 and CDR2: SGHTA, FQGNSA. The CDR3 DNA reads TGTGCCGGCGCGACTAGCGGGAGGTATGAGCAGTTCTTC. It specifies CAGATSGRYEQFF.

This clonotype came up many times. The rearrangement links TRBV10-2 to TRBJ2-7, with TRBD1 matching 9 bases. J gave up 5 bases and V 7 bases, and 3 bases lay outside the gene matches. This CDR3 is built from 12 residues. Germline loops: CDR1 WSHSY, CDR2 SAAADI. CDR3 protein: CASTGTGNEQYF. CDR3 coding DNA: TGCGCCAGCACCGGGACAGGGAACGAGCAGTACTTC.

This clonotype was recorded many times. CDR3 protein: CASSQGDPPRAQHF. The CDR3 DNA reads as TGTGCCAGCAGCCAAGGTGATCCCCCCCGGGCCCAGCATTTT. The gene calls are TRBV3-1 and TRBJ1-5; unclear D gene. This CDR3 is built from 14 residues. The V end lost 1 base, the J end lost 11 bases, and 15 bases lay between the germline ends. Germline CDR1 and CDR2: LGHDT and YNNKEL (reference sequence).

The rearrangement uses TRBV30 and TRBJ2-5; 14 bases line up with TRBD2. Germline V gene data show CDR1 as GTSNPN and CDR2 as SVGIG (reference sequence). The CDR3 sequence is 14 residues long. V lost 7 bases to trimming and J lost 4 bases; unmatched junction nucleotides: 5. The CDR3 here is CASHGLAGGETQYF. The CDR3 nucleotides are TGTGCCTCCCACGGACTAGCGGGAGGAGAGACCCAGTACTTC. Using reference TRBV30 and TRBJ2-5 for the parts outside the CDR3, the full variable domain is SQTIHQWPATLVQPVGSPLSLECTVEGTSNPNLYWYRQAAGRGLQLLFYSVGIGQISSEVPQNLSASRPQDRQFILSSKKLLLSDSGFYLCASHGLAGGETQYFGPGTRLLVL.

This clonotype was picked up many times. The chain combines TRBV6-2 or TRBV6-3 with TRBJ2-3, with TRBD2 matching over 13 bases. V was pared by 6 bases and J by 4 bases, with 7 bases of the junction left unmatched. Looked up from germline, CDR1 is MNHEY and CDR2 is SVGEGT. The CDR3 has 16 amino acids. The CDR3, as DNA: TGTGCCAGCAGAAGACTAGCGGGAGGCGGCGCAGATACGCAGTATTTT. Translating gives CASRRLAGGGADTQYF.

Ten or more counts support this clonotype. V usage is TRBV29-1 and J usage is TRBJ1-3, with D maybe TRBD1 (6 bases). The CDR3 contains 15 residues. Trimming pared 7 bases from V and 0 bases from J, leaving 16 bases between. From germline, CDR1 is SQVTM and CDR2 ANQGSEA. The CDR3 DNA sequence: TGCAGCGCTTGGGACATCGGGTCCTCTGGAAACACCATATATTTT. This codes for CSAWDIGSSGNTIYF.

In its sample, this clonotype was seen many times. CDR3 loop: CATGGGPYYGYTF. The CDR3 region has the DNA TGCGCCACAGGAGGTGGCCCATACTATGGCTACACCTTC. V usage is TRBV10-2 and J usage is TRBJ1-2; no clear D gene. The CDR3 contains 13 residues. V was shortened by 10 bases and J by 3 bases, with 15 bases between the two germline ends. Germline V gives CDR1 WSHSY, CDR2 SAAADI.